A selection of T cell receptor beta chains follows, all from one sample in a study of immune evolution from preneoplasia to lung adenocarcinoma. Libraries were prepared by immunoSEQ multiplex PCR; TCRdb keeps only in-frame clonotypes and omits some of them. The sample shows approximately 6,900 clones, over 70% of them seen only once. Sequencing was performed on FFPE adjacent normal lung tissue. The receptor set was obtained from a person aged 70 to 80 with lung adenocarcinoma. Each CDR3 is given with its conserved first and last residue. Fields, in order: D gene, V gene, clone size, J gene, CDR3 length, CDR3 DNA, CDR3 protein. A D gene is named only where the DNA matches it firmly. Clone size is given for some rows only: seen once, a few or many times, or a class if the clone is expanded.

d_gene: TRBD1; v_gene: TRBV5-1; abundance: .; j_gene: TRBJ2-7; len: 14; CDR3nt: TGCGCCAGCAGCCCTGGACAGGGAGTCGACGAGCAGTACTTC; CDR3aa: CASSPGQGVDEQYF
d_gene: .; v_gene: TRBV6-1; abundance: .; j_gene: TRBJ2-2; len: 13; CDR3nt: TGTGCCAGCAGTGGGGACTCAGGGCGGGAGCTGTTTTTT; CDR3aa: CASSGDSGRELFF
d_gene: TRBD2; v_gene: TRBV9; abundance: once; j_gene: TRBJ2-2; len: 16; CDR3nt: TGTGCCAGCAGCCCCTCCGGGACTAGCGGCCTCGGGGAGCTGTTTTTT; CDR3aa: CASSPSGTSGLGELFF
d_gene: .; v_gene: TRBV30; abundance: .; j_gene: TRBJ1-6; len: 14; CDR3nt: TGTGCCTGGAGTGTGGGGAGGGGAACTTCACCCCTCCACTTT; CDR3aa: CAWSVGRGTSPLHF
d_gene: .; v_gene: TRBV7-9; abundance: .; j_gene: TRBJ1-3; len: 15; CDR3nt: TGTGCCAGCAGCTTCTTCTTAGGGGCTGGAAACACCATATATTTT; CDR3aa: CASSFFLGAGNTIYF
d_gene: .; v_gene: TRBV2; abundance: .; j_gene: TRBJ2-7; len: 17; CDR3nt: TGTGCCAGCAGTGCCCGAGTTGGGGTGACAGTCTCTTACGAGCAGTACTTC; CDR3aa: CASSARVGVTVSYEQYF
d_gene: TRBD2; v_gene: TRBV4-1; abundance: .; j_gene: TRBJ2-3; len: 16; CDR3nt: TGCGCCAGCAGCCAGGGACTAGGGCTCTCCACAGATACGCAGTATTTT; CDR3aa: CASSQGLGLSTDTQYF
d_gene: .; v_gene: TRBV30; abundance: .; j_gene: TRBJ2-6; len: 15; CDR3nt: TGTGCCTGGATCTCCCGACGGTCTGGGGCCAACGTCCTGACTTTC; CDR3aa: CAWISRRSGANVLTF
d_gene: .; v_gene: TRBV18; abundance: few; j_gene: TRBJ1-3; len: 14; CDR3nt: TGTGCCAGCTGTCAGGAAGCCTCTGGAAACACCATATATTTT; CDR3aa: CASCQEASGNTIYF
d_gene: TRBD1; v_gene: TRBV5-6; abundance: .; j_gene: TRBJ2-5; len: 14; CDR3nt: TGTGCCAGCAGCCGGACAGGGCCGGGGGAGACCCAGTACTTC; CDR3aa: CASSRTGPGETQYF
d_gene: .; v_gene: TRBV4-2; abundance: .; j_gene: TRBJ1-2; len: 12; CDR3nt: TGTGCCAGCAGCCAAGCCGGGGCCTTGTACACCTTC; CDR3aa: CASSQAGALYTF
d_gene: .; v_gene: TRBV18; abundance: .; j_gene: TRBJ1-2; len: 14; CDR3nt: TGTGCCAGCTCACCACCCGACAGGACCTATGGCTACACCTTC; CDR3aa: CASSPPDRTYGYTF
d_gene: TRBD1; v_gene: TRBV6-5; abundance: .; j_gene: TRBJ1-1; len: 13; CDR3nt: TGTGCCAGCAGATCTCCGGGACAGGGGGACGCTTTCTTT; CDR3aa: CASRSPGQGDAFF
d_gene: .; v_gene: TRBV6-1; abundance: .; j_gene: TRBJ1-1; len: 15; CDR3nt: TGTGCCAGCAGTGATAGAGGACAGCTGAACACTGAAGCTTTCTTT; CDR3aa: CASSDRGQLNTEAFF
d_gene: TRBD1; v_gene: TRBV5-1; abundance: .; j_gene: TRBJ1-3; len: 15; CDR3nt: TGCGCCAGCAGCTTAGAAGGGGGCCCTGGAAACACCATATATTTT; CDR3aa: CASSLEGGPGNTIYF
d_gene: .; v_gene: TRBV9; abundance: .; j_gene: TRBJ2-3; len: 13; CDR3nt: TGTGCCAGCAGCGTAACGTCTCCCGGTACGCAGTATTTT; CDR3aa: CASSVTSPGTQYF
d_gene: .; v_gene: TRBV18; abundance: .; j_gene: TRBJ1-1; len: 13; CDR3nt: TGTGCCAGCTCACCGGAGATGAACACTGAAGCTTTCTTT; CDR3aa: CASSPEMNTEAFF
d_gene: TRBD2; v_gene: TRBV9; abundance: .; j_gene: TRBJ2-3; len: 16; CDR3nt: TGTGCCAGCAGCGCTCGACTAGCGGGACGCACAGATACGCAGTATTTT; CDR3aa: CASSARLAGRTDTQYF
d_gene: .; v_gene: TRBV6-5; abundance: .; j_gene: TRBJ1-1; len: 13; CDR3nt: TGTGCCAGCAGAGCTTTCATGAACACTGAAGCTTTCTTT; CDR3aa: CASRAFMNTEAFF
d_gene: .; v_gene: TRBV28; abundance: .; j_gene: TRBJ2-1; len: 16; CDR3nt: TGTGCCAGCAGTTTATTCGGACAAGGCAGTGGAAATGAGCAGTTCTTC; CDR3aa: CASSLFGQGSGNEQFF
d_gene: .; v_gene: TRBV19; abundance: .; j_gene: TRBJ1-4; len: 15; CDR3nt: TGTGCCAGTAGAAACAGGCGATCAACTAATGAAAAACTGTTTTTT; CDR3aa: CASRNRRSTNEKLFF
d_gene: .; v_gene: TRBV6-6; abundance: .; j_gene: TRBJ1-1; len: 12; CDR3nt: TGTGCCAGCAGTCTGTCGGACACTGAAGCTTTCTTT; CDR3aa: CASSLSDTEAFF
d_gene: .; v_gene: TRBV23-1; abundance: .; j_gene: TRBJ1-1; len: 15; CDR3nt: TGCGCCAGCAGGGCCCCGGCAACTTCGAACACTGAAGCTTTCTTT; CDR3aa: CASRAPATSNTEAFF
d_gene: .; v_gene: TRBV28; abundance: few; j_gene: TRBJ1-1; len: 14; CDR3nt: TGTGCCAGCAGTTTTCTCCGTCTGAACACTGAAGCTTTCTTT; CDR3aa: CASSFLRLNTEAFF
d_gene: .; v_gene: TRBV27; abundance: .; j_gene: TRBJ1-2; len: 16; CDR3nt: TGTGCCAGCAGTTTATCGGGGTCAGGGTCGGTCTATGGCTACACCTTC; CDR3aa: CASSLSGSGSVYGYTF
d_gene: .; v_gene: TRBV27; abundance: .; j_gene: TRBJ1-6; len: 15; CDR3nt: TGTGCCAGCAGTTCCCTGGGATATCAGGCCTCACCCCTCCACTTT; CDR3aa: CASSSLGYQASPLHF
d_gene: TRBD1; v_gene: TRBV2; abundance: .; j_gene: TRBJ1-1; len: 15; CDR3nt: TGTGCCAGCAGTGAAGGGACAGGGGGCCTCACTGAAGCTTTCTTT; CDR3aa: CASSEGTGGLTEAFF
d_gene: .; v_gene: TRBV30; abundance: .; j_gene: TRBJ2-5; len: 13; CDR3nt: TGTGCCTGGAGTAGGAACAGTGGCGAGACCCAGTACTTC; CDR3aa: CAWSRNSGETQYF
d_gene: .; v_gene: TRBV30; abundance: .; j_gene: TRBJ1-1; len: 11; CDR3nt: TGTGCCTGGACAGGGGAGGCTGAAGCTTTCTTT; CDR3aa: CAWTGEAEAFF
d_gene: .; v_gene: TRBV5-1; abundance: .; j_gene: TRBJ1-1; len: 16; CDR3nt: TGCGCCAGCAGCACGAACCTCGTGGGCTCGAACACTGAAGCTTTCTTT; CDR3aa: CASSTNLVGSNTEAFF
d_gene: .; v_gene: TRBV18; abundance: .; j_gene: TRBJ1-1; len: 15; CDR3nt: TGTGCCAGCTCACCAACAGGGAGGTTGGCCACTGAAGCTTTCTTT; CDR3aa: CASSPTGRLATEAFF
d_gene: .; v_gene: TRBV9; abundance: .; j_gene: TRBJ1-3; len: 15; CDR3nt: TGTGCCAGCAGCCCCTCTGTGGGATTTGGAAACACCATATATTTT; CDR3aa: CASSPSVGFGNTIYF
d_gene: .; v_gene: TRBV4-1; abundance: few; j_gene: TRBJ1-1; len: 16; CDR3nt: TGCGCCAGCAGCCAGGGTCGATCACAGGGTTCCACTGAAGCTTTCTTT; CDR3aa: CASSQGRSQGSTEAFF
d_gene: .; v_gene: TRBV5-1; abundance: .; j_gene: TRBJ2-1; len: 17; CDR3nt: TGCGCCAGCAGCGGAGGATCCCTAGCAGGGTCCTACAATGAGCAGTTCTTC; CDR3aa: CASSGGSLAGSYNEQFF
d_gene: .; v_gene: TRBV28; abundance: .; j_gene: TRBJ1-6; len: 13; CDR3nt: TGTGCCAGCAACCTGGTGGGGGAATCACCCCTCCACTTT; CDR3aa: CASNLVGESPLHF
d_gene: .; v_gene: TRBV28; abundance: .; j_gene: TRBJ2-7; len: 14; CDR3nt: TGTGCCAGCAGTCCGCCCTATCCAGGGTGGGAGCAGTACTTC; CDR3aa: CASSPPYPGWEQYF
d_gene: .; v_gene: TRBV7-6; abundance: .; j_gene: TRBJ2-3; len: 16; CDR3nt: TGTGCCAGCAGCTTAGTGGGGTCTCAGCGGCCAGATACGCAGTATTTT; CDR3aa: CASSLVGSQRPDTQYF
d_gene: .; v_gene: TRBV9; abundance: few; j_gene: TRBJ2-2; len: 15; CDR3nt: TGTGCCAGCAGCGTAGTTGGTTGGAGGGGCGGGGAGCTGTTTTTT; CDR3aa: CASSVVGWRGGELFF
d_gene: TRBD1; v_gene: TRBV2; abundance: .; j_gene: TRBJ1-6; len: 15; CDR3nt: TGTGCCAGCTGTCCCGGGACAGGGGCTAATTCACCCCTCCACTTT; CDR3aa: CASCPGTGANSPLHF
d_gene: .; v_gene: TRBV20-1; abundance: .; j_gene: TRBJ1-1; len: 10; CDR3nt: TGCAGTGTTCCCGTTGGAGAAGCTTTCTTT; CDR3aa: CSVPVGEAFF
d_gene: .; v_gene: TRBV4-1; abundance: .; j_gene: TRBJ2-5; len: 13; CDR3nt: TGCGCCAGCAGAGACGGAAACCAAGAGACCCAGTACTTC; CDR3aa: CASRDGNQETQYF
d_gene: TRBD1; v_gene: TRBV2; abundance: .; j_gene: TRBJ1-2; len: 15; CDR3nt: TGTGCCAGCAGTGAGTTTCAGGGGGGCAACTATGGCTACACCTTC; CDR3aa: CASSEFQGGNYGYTF
d_gene: .; v_gene: TRBV5-1; abundance: .; j_gene: TRBJ1-3; len: 18; CDR3nt: TGCGCCAGCAGCTTGGTGGCAGACAGACTCTCCTCTGGAAACACCATATATTTT; CDR3aa: CASSLVADRLSSGNTIYF
d_gene: .; v_gene: TRBV6-1; abundance: once; j_gene: TRBJ2-7; len: 13; CDR3nt: TGTGCCAGCAGAGGACAGACCTCCTACGAGCAGTACTTC; CDR3aa: CASRGQTSYEQYF
d_gene: .; v_gene: TRBV6-1; abundance: .; j_gene: TRBJ2-1; len: 11; CDR3nt: TGTGCCAGCAGCATAGGAAATGAGCAGTTCTTC; CDR3aa: CASSIGNEQFF
d_gene: .; v_gene: TRBV9; abundance: few; j_gene: TRBJ1-5; len: 15; CDR3nt: TGTGCCAGCAGCTGGGGGGCTGATAGCAATCAGCCCCAGCATTTT; CDR3aa: CASSWGADSNQPQHF